This T cell receptor (beta chain) was observed in a study of T cells in Graves' hyperthyroidism and ophthalmopathy. An absence of ophthalmopathy progression within 18 months meant stable Graves' hyperthyroidism. In the case of this clonotype: Its antigen is not identified.

Whole-study findings and limits: Appearing also in blood were most of the thyroid clonotypes expanded above 0.001.

This CDR3 spans 17 amino acids. From germline, CDR1 is MNHNS and CDR2 SASEGT. V was shortened by 6 bases and J by 1 base, with 22 bases between the two germline ends. Regions amplified from RNA transcripts were the TCR beta CDR3 regions. The study used the HTBI primer set for a first-round RT-PCR of the TCR CDR3. One entry per CDR3 protein, called by TCRdb with MiXCR from the multiplex PCR reads. Of approximately 590,000 distinct CDR3 sequences listed, approximately 44% were seen once; the top ten hold approximately 8.2%. The J gene is TRBJ2-7, the V gene TRBV6-1; D possibly corresponds to TRBD1 (5 bases). The source of this sequence is a woman aged 18-29 years with Graves' hyperthyroidism. The specimen was peripheral blood or thyroid tissue (not recorded which). CDR3 region: CASSNGQGRGVSYEQYF. DNA of the CDR3: TGTGCCAGCAGCAATGGTCAGGGAAGGGGCGTGTCCTACGAGCAGTACTTC.